The 11 T cell receptor beta chains listed next were all sequenced from one sample in a study of blood T cell repertoires in COVID-19. Measured with immunoSEQ multiplex PCR; TCRdb has only the in-frame clones, and not every one. The sample lists 150,000 or so clones, 79% occurring once. What was sequenced was peripheral blood. The receptors stem from a woman aged 60-70 years with COVID-19, enrolled during active disease.

The chain links TRBV28 to TRBJ2-3, with D possibly being TRBD2 (6 bases). Germline assignment: CDR1 MDHEN and CDR2 SYDVKM. The CDR3 has 16 amino acids. The V end was cut by 6 bases, the J end by 4 bases, with 20 bases between. CDR3 sequence: CASSSAGRISADTQYF. DNA of the CDR3: TGTGCCAGCAGCTCCGCGGGGCGGATTAGCGCAGATACGCAGTATTTT.

The chain employs TRBV21-1 and TRBJ2-5; the DNA was not compared with TRBD1, the D call given in the table. TRBV21-1 represents a pseudogene. CDR3 length: 15 residues. The CDR3 region has the DNA TGTGCCAGCAGATACCGGGACAATCCCCAAGAGACCCAGTACTTC. Protein product: CASRYRDNPQETQYF.

The chain uses TRBV27 and TRBJ2-1; possibly TRBD1 for D (6 bases). This CDR3 region has 15 residues. V shed 5 bases and J shed 4 bases, with 15 bases lying between them. Germline V gives CDR1 MNHEY, CDR2 SMNVEV (reference sequence). The CDR3 DNA follows: TGTGCCAGCAGTACAACCGGGACAAATTACAATGAGCAGTTCTTC. It specifies CASSTTGTNYNEQFF.

The chain recombines TRBV19 with TRBJ2-1; TRBD1 matches at 8 bases. This CDR3 has 19 residues. With 5 bases clipped from V and 4 bases from J, the junction kept 19 bases outside the gene matches. Germline-derived CDR1 and CDR2 are LNHDA and SQIVND (reference sequence). The CDR3 DNA is TGTGCCAGTAGTGACAGGGGTTCCGGGGTCAGCTCGGTATACAATGAGCAGTTCTTC. It translates to CASSDRGSGVSSVYNEQFF.

This chain uses TRBV19 with TRBJ2-3, with TRBD2 matching over 10 bases. There are 15 residues in the CDR3. V lost 6 bases to trimming and J lost 5 bases; unmatched junction nucleotides: 8. Germline V gene sequence: CDR1 LNHDA, CDR2 SQIVND (reference sequence). CDR3 bases: TGTGCCAGTAGCCTTCTAGCGGGAGATGGAGATACGCAGTATTTT. Encoded protein: CASSLLAGDGDTQYF.

The gene calls are TRBV5-1 and TRBJ2-3; TRBD2 might be the D (5 bases). Trimming removed 3 bases from V and 4 bases from J, with 15 bases in between. The CDR3 runs to 15 residues. CDR1 is SGHRS, CDR2 YFSETQ, per germline. CDR3 nucleotide sequence: TGCGCCAGCAGCTGGACTGCAGTTGGGTCAGATACGCAGTATTTT. This gives the protein CASSWTAVGSDTQYF.

This chain connects TRBV24-1 to TRBJ2-3, with TRBD2 matching over 11 bases. Germline loops: CDR1 KGHDR, CDR2 SFDVKD. V trimming: 4 bases; J trimming: 6 bases; junction bases outside the gene matches: 8. The CDR3 is made up of 16 amino acids. In DNA form, the CDR3 reads TGTGCCACCAGTGACACCTTAGCGGGAGGGCCGGATACGCAGTATTTT. It translates to CATSDTLAGGPDTQYF.

This rearrangement joins TRBV7-2 to TRBJ1-6; TRBD1 matches at 10 bases. This CDR3 has 14 residues. CDR1 SGHTA and CDR2 FQGNSA come from the germline V gene. Trimming cost V 7 bases and J 7 bases; bases outside gene matches: 4. CDR3 loop: CASKRDRGNSPLHF. The CDR3, as DNA: TGTGCCAGCAAAAGGGACAGGGGCAATTCACCCCTCCACTTT.

The genes are TRBV7-2 and TRBJ2-2; D unresolved. The CDR3 covers 13 residues. V was cut by 5 bases and J by 2 bases, with 6 bases left in between. Germline-derived CDR1 and CDR2 are SGHTA and FQGNSA. CDR3 sequence (DNA): TGTGCCAGCAGCACTGATAACACCGGGGAGCTGTTTTTT. Its protein product is CASSTDNTGELFF.

V is TRBV11-3 and J is TRBJ2-1; maybe TRBD2 (6 bases). V was cut by 0 bases and J by 0 bases, with 12 bases left in between. CDR3 size: 17 residues. Germline V gene lookup returns CDR1 SGHNT and CDR2 YENEEA. The CDR3 DNA sequence: TGTGCCAGCAGCTTAGATTCGAGGGACTCCTCCTACAATGAGCAGTTCTTC. Translated: CASSLDSRDSSYNEQFF.

The rearrangement links TRBV11-3 to TRBJ1-2; perhaps TRBD1 as D (5 bases). Trimming shortened V by 1 base and J by 2 bases, and 11 bases separated the two germline ends. CDR1 is SGHNT, CDR2 YENEEA, per germline. CDR3 length: 15 residues. In nucleotides, the CDR3 is TGTGCCAGCAGCTTAGGACATCAGGGCAACTATGGCTACACCTTC. Its protein product is CASSLGHQGNYGYTF.